This is a list of T cell receptor beta chains from one sample in a study of shared T cell receptors in the human thymus. The repertoire was sequenced with immunoSEQ multiplex PCR; TCRdb's copy has only in-frame clones and lacks some. The sample yields some 700,000 clones, over 75% seen once. These sequences were also reported in another study, on human thymus T cells.

The sample consisted of thymocytes. These receptors were obtained from a girl under three years old with a congenital heart defect. Each CDR3 is given without its conserved first and last residue. The order of the fields is J gene, V gene, CDR3 protein.

>TRBJ2-6|TRBV27
ASSFRGYPLSGANVLT
>TRBJ1-2|TRBV5-1
ASRLRGQGPFYGYT
>TRBJ2-3|TRBV7-7
ASSLRALADPFSTDTQY
>TRBJ2-3|TRBV29-1
SVVKGAMADTQY
>TRBJ2-2|TRBV5-6
ASSFTREGDTGELF
>TRBJ1-5|TRBV5-8
ASRREWGNNQPQH
>TRBJ2-3|TRBV2
ARPCKRPSGRTDTQY
>TRBJ1-1|TRBV7-9
ASSTPGLGTEAF
>TRBJ2-1|TRBV19
ASSIGGQGPNNEQF
>TRBJ2-4|TRBV4-3
ASSQDGGLAKNIQY
>TRBJ1-2|TRBV5-4
ASSLRQGMNGYT
>TRBJ2-3|TRBV18
ASSPIPYTQY
>TRBJ2-3|TRBV5-1
ASSLFPETQTDTQY
>TRBJ1-6|TRBV4-3
ASSQDRQDGGSYNSPLH
>TRBJ1-5|TRBV4-1
ASSQQTGSNQPQH
>TRBJ2-2|TRBV4-3
ASSQDCLDRPRDRGNTGELF
>TRBJ1-2|TRBV6-5
ASSRTGDGYT
>TRBJ1-2|TRBV7-6
ASSFYRGSDGYT
>TRBJ2-5|TRBV5-1
ASSLAPGLVAGVQETQY
>TRBJ2-7|TRBV10-3
ATMSVPGQGYEQY
>TRBJ2-5|TRBV18
ASSPGRRLAGGPRQETQY
>TRBJ2-5|TRBV5-6
ASSFSQNRGKTQY
>TRBJ1-3|TRBV4-3
ASSQDGNRGGITIY
>TRBJ2-5|TRBV28
ASRTTPPRQTQY
>TRBJ2-7|TRBV5-1
ASSRWTSGDQEQY
>TRBJ2-1|TRBV30
AWNGQGIGEQF
>TRBJ1-1|TRBV7-9
ASSLDKYNMNTEAF
>TRBJ1-1|TRBV5-6
ASSSGTKMNTEAF
>TRBJ1-1|TRBV27
ASSFADRVSRTEAF
>TRBJ2-1|TRBV5-4
ASSPGGTRYRNEQF
>TRBJ1-1|TRBV4-3
ASNHRGDNTEAF
>TRBJ1-2|TRBV5-5
ASSALGGSGSGYT
>TRBJ1-6|TRBV18
ASSPGEEGQNSPLH
>TRBJ1-2|TRBV6-6
ASSYSRQGPYYGYT
>TRBJ1-1|TRBV6-5
ASSHRGHRNTEAF
>TRBJ1-3|TRBV4-3
ASSHSSGRPYMVPRGGNTIY
>TRBJ1-2|TRBV2
ASSLDQGNYGYT
>TRBJ2-6|TRBV7-9
ASSLVVKSYSGANVLT
>TRBJ1-6|TRBV7-9
ASSSGQENSPLH
>TRBJ1-2|TRBV6-6
ASSKQKTYGYT